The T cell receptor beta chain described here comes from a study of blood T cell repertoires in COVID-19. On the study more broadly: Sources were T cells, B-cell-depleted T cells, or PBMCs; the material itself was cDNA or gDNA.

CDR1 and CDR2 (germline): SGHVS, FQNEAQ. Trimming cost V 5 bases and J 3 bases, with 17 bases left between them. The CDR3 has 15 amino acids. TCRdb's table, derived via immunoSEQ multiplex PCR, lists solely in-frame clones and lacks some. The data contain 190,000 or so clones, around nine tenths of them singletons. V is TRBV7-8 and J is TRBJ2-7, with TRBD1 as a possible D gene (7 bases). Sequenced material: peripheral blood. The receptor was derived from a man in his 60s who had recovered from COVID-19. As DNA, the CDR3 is TGTGCCAGCAGCCCAGGGGGGACAGTCCTCTACGAGCAGTACTTC. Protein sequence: CASSPGGTVLYEQYF.